These 30 T cell receptor beta chains originate from one sample sequenced in a study of blood T cell repertoires in COVID-19. Sequencing used immunoSEQ multiplex PCR; TCRdb keeps in-frame clones, though not all of them. The profile shows under 450,000 clones, about 80% of them singletons. Sequences were obtained from peripheral blood. These receptors were collected from a human donor with acute or convalescent COVID-19. The donor label of this sample is uncertain.

The J gene is TRBJ2-7, the V gene TRBV6-2 or TRBV6-3; perhaps TRBD1 as D (5 bases). V lost 6 bases and J 2 bases, leaving 14 bases between the germline ends. There are 14 residues in the CDR3. Germline V CDR1 and CDR2: MNHEY, SVGEGT. This CDR3 is CASSHNRSPYEQYF. Written as DNA, the CDR3 is TGTGCCAGCAGCCACAACAGGAGCCCCTACGAGCAGTACTTC.

This chain links TRBV5-1 with TRBJ2-3, with 9 positions matching TRBD2. This CDR3 comprises 14 residues. V lost 5 bases and J lost 4; bases outside the gene matches: 5. Germline V CDR1 and CDR2: SGHRS, YFSETQ. Here the CDR3 reads CASRRGGLPDTQYF. Written as DNA, the CDR3 is TGCGCCAGCAGGCGGGGGGGCCTGCCAGATACGCAGTATTTT.

This clone was counted once. The CDR3, as DNA: TGCAGCGTTGTAGACAGGGTTACCGGGGAGCTGTTTTTT. Amino acids: CSVVDRVTGELFF. This rearrangement joins TRBV29-1 to TRBJ2-2; 7 nucleotides agree with TRBD1. Germline assignment: CDR1 SQVTM and CDR2 ANQGSEA. With V trimmed by 4 bases and J by 5 bases, 4 bases remained unmatched. The CDR3 runs 13 residues.

J is TRBJ1-1 and V is TRBV27; maybe TRBD1 (5 bases). V was clipped by 3 bases and J by 7 bases, with 12 bases between them. The germline V gene has CDR1 MNHEY and CDR2 SMNVEV (reference sequence). The CDR3 runs 13 residues. CDR3 loop: CASSLGGTYEAFF. The CDR3 DNA reads TGTGCCAGCAGTTTGGGAGGGACTTATGAAGCTTTCTTT.

This CDR3 is CASSYSMVGGTGGYTF. CDR3 sequence (DNA): TGTGCCAGCAGTTACTCGATGGTGGGGGGAACCGGTGGCTACACCTTC. The chain is built from TRBV6-6 and TRBJ1-2; D might be TRBD1 (5 bases). The CDR3 runs to 16 residues. Trimming shortened V by 0 bases and J by 7 bases, and 18 bases separated the two germline ends. Germline lookup yields CDR1 MNHNY and CDR2 SVGAGI (reference sequence).

The chain uses TRBV11-2 and TRBJ1-2; D call uncertain. The CDR3 sequence is 14 residues long. Between the trimmed V and J ends, which lost 1 base and 13 bases, there was a span of 19 bases. CDR1 SGHAT and CDR2 FQNNGV come from the germline V gene. The CDR3 nucleotides are TGTGCCAGCAGCTTAGCCCCCGGGGAAGCGCGGCTCACCTTC. Its protein is CASSLAPGEARLTF. Looking up the rest from reference TRBV11-2 and TRBJ1-2 gives the full variable domain: EAGVAQSPRYKIIEKRQSVAFWCNPISGHATLYWYQQILGQGPKLLIQFQNNGVVDDSQLPKDRFSAERLKGVDSTLKIQPAKLEDSAVYLCASSLAPGEARLTFGSGTRLTVV.

As DNA, the CDR3 is TGTGCCAGCAGCTTAGGTGGGACAGGTCATTCACCCCTCCACTTT. This gives the protein CASSLGGTGHSPLHF. V usage is TRBV7-6 and J usage is TRBJ1-6, with TRBD1 identical over 8 bases. This CDR3 region has 15 residues. Losses at the gene ends were 1 base for V and 8 bases for J; bases not matched to a gene: 4. Germline CDR1 reads SGHVS; CDR2 reads FNYEAQ.

This clone was counted a single time. This chain uses TRBV6-5 with TRBJ1-5, with D unclear. There are 13 residues in the CDR3. Trimming cost V 7 bases and J 5 bases, with 12 bases left between them. Germline assignment: CDR1 MNHEY and CDR2 SVGAGI. Here the CDR3 DNA reads TGTGCCAGCAAGAGAGAACCTCATCAGCCCCAGCATTTT. Amino acids: CASKREPHQPQHF.

CDR3 sequence (DNA): TGTGCCACCAGTCGGGGCACCTCAACTAGCGGGGGGGCATTGAAACAGTTCTTC. As protein: CATSRGTSTSGGALKQFF. The rearrangement uses TRBV24-1 and TRBJ2-1; 13 bases align to TRBD2. J lost 13 bases, V lost 6 bases, and 20 bases had no gene match. CDR1 and CDR2 from the germline V gene are KGHDR and SFDVKD. This CDR3 spans 18 amino acids.

The rearrangement joins TRBV5-4 to TRBJ2-7, with D possibly TRBD1 on 5 matching bases. CDR3 size: 13 residues. Germline V lookup: CDR1 SGHNT, CDR2 YYREEE (reference sequence). V lost 4 bases, J lost 0 bases, and 8 bases lay in between. The CDR3 sequence is CASSPDNSYEQYF. The CDR3 nucleotides read TGTGCCAGCAGCCCGGACAACTCCTACGAGCAGTACTTC.

This chain links TRBV28 with TRBJ1-2, with 8 bases fitting TRBD1. V lost 6 bases and J lost 3; bases outside the gene matches: 9. The CDR3 extends over 15 amino acids. The germline CDR1 and CDR2 sequences are MDHEN and SYDVKM. CDR3 residues: CASRQGGQAYYGYTF. CDR3 DNA sequence: TGTGCCAGCAGACAAGGGGGACAGGCCTACTATGGCTACACCTTC.

This chain joins TRBV2 and TRBJ1-1, with unresolved D. Germline loops: CDR1 SNHLY, CDR2 FYNNEI. This CDR3 has 14 amino acids. The V end lost 1 base, the J end lost 8 bases, and 14 bases lay between the germline ends. CDR3 loop: CASSEVAFKLEAFF. The CDR3, as DNA: TGTGCCAGCAGTGAAGTTGCATTCAAACTAGAAGCTTTCTTT.

CDR3 residues: CASSLSPAYEQYF. The CDR3 nucleotides are TGTGCCAGCAGCTTATCACCGGCCTACGAGCAGTACTTC. The V and J genes are TRBV7-9 and TRBJ2-7; D is ambiguous. CDR3 size: 13 residues. Germline V gene data show CDR1 as SEHNR and CDR2 as FQNEAQ (reference sequence). With 2 bases removed from V and 2 bases from J, the gap between germline ends came to 7 bases.

This clone was seen a few times. The genes are TRBV9 and TRBJ2-7; D unclear. Germline CDR1 and CDR2: SGDLS and YYNGEE. The ends were cut back, 4 bases at V and 3 bases at J, with 14 bases in the middle. The CDR3 spans 14 residues. CDR3 sequence reads: CASSPSESFYEQYF. In nucleotides, the CDR3 is TGTGCCAGCAGCCCGTCGGAGAGCTTCTACGAGCAGTACTTC.

This clone was picked up many times. This rearrangement joins TRBV4-2 to TRBJ2-1; D gene uncertain. Germline values: CDR1 LGHNA, CDR2 YNFKEQ. V shed 4 bases and J shed 4 bases, with 14 bases lying between them. This CDR3 comprises 15 residues. The CDR3 spells CASSRSVFQYNEQFF. DNA of the CDR3: TGTGCCAGCAGCCGGAGTGTTTTTCAATACAATGAGCAGTTCTTC.

This clone appeared once. The V call is TRBV6-5, the J call TRBJ2-1; 11 nucleotides line up with TRBD2. The CDR3 extends over 14 amino acids. The germline CDR1 and CDR2 sequences are MNHEY and SVGAGI. The junction had 4 bases not matched to a gene; V was cut back by 6 bases and J by 6 bases. As DNA, the CDR3 is TGTGCCAGCAGACTAGCGGGAGCGTTCAATGAGCAGTTCTTC. It yields the protein CASRLAGAFNEQFF.

DNA for the CDR3: TGCGCCAGCAGCTTAACAGGGGTCCGAGGGGAGACCCAGTACTTC. This translates into CASSLTGVRGETQYF. J is TRBJ2-5 and V is TRBV5-1; 7 bases fit TRBD1. CDR3 length equals 15 residues. The V segment lost 2 bases and the J segment 5 bases; nucleotides outside the gene matches: 9. CDR1 and CDR2 (germline): SGHRS, YFSETQ.

The rearrangement links TRBV18 to TRBJ2-1, with 9 bases identical to TRBD2. Germline assignment: CDR1 KGHSH and CDR2 LQKENI. This CDR3 region has 17 residues. V shed 0 bases and J 2 bases; nucleotides not matched to a gene: 5. The CDR3 sequence: CASSPPARGGPYNEQFF. As DNA, the CDR3 is TGTGCCAGCTCACCACCGGCGCGGGGGGGGCCCTACAATGAGCAGTTCTTC.

This chain links TRBV3-1 (or the pseudogene TRBV3-2) with TRBJ2-3; perhaps TRBD1 as D (6 bases). Trimming shortened V by 5 bases and J by 2 bases, and 11 bases separated the two germline ends. There are 14 residues in the CDR3. The germline gives CDR1 LGHDT, CDR2 YNNKEL (reference sequence). The CDR3 DNA follows: TGTGCCAGCAGCGGAACAGGGTACACAGATACGCAGTATTTT. Translating gives CASSGTGYTDTQYF.

The chain carries TRBV28 and TRBJ1-6; a possible D gene is TRBD1 (6 bases). V was clipped by 5 bases and J by 0 bases, with 11 bases between them. Germline CDR1 MDHEN, CDR2 SYDVKM. This CDR3 comprises 16 residues. The CDR3 DNA reads TGTGCCAGCAGTCCCCAACAGGGCTCCTATAATTCACCCCTCCACTTT. Amino acids: CASSPQQGSYNSPLHF.

V is TRBV27 and J is TRBJ2-7; weak D call: TRBD2 (6 bases). Trimming cost V 10 bases and J 3 bases, with 22 bases left between them. The CDR3 sequence is 15 residues long. Germline assignment: CDR1 MNHEY and CDR2 SMNVEV (reference sequence). The CDR3 DNA is TGTGCCACCCAAAAGCGTCGGGAGCAAAGCTACGAGCAGTACTTC. Encoded protein: CATQKRREQSYEQYF.

The V gene is TRBV4-2, the J gene TRBJ2-1; TRBD2 aligns across 9 bases. The length of the CDR3 is 15 residues. Per germline, CDR1 LGHNA and CDR2 YNFKEQ. Trimming cost V 0 bases and J 9 bases; bases outside gene matches: 6. For the CDR3, the DNA is TGTGCCAGCAGCCAAGAAGGGACTAGCATCACTGAGCAGTTCTTC. Its protein is CASSQEGTSITEQFF.

This chain joins TRBV18 and TRBJ1-2; perhaps TRBD1 as D (5 bases). The V gene lost 3 bases and the J gene lost 4 bases, with 9 bases spanning the gap. The length of the CDR3 is 13 residues. The germline CDR1 and CDR2 sequences are KGHSH and LQKENI. The CDR3 bases are TGTGCCAGCTCACCCCCCGACAGCTATGGCTACACCTTC. Translation: CASSPPDSYGYTF.

This rearrangement joins TRBV7-8 to TRBJ2-6; D perhaps matches TRBD2 (5 bases). V was clipped by 1 base and J by 3 bases, with 10 bases between them. Germline V gene lookup returns CDR1 SGHVS and CDR2 FQNEAQ. The CDR3 is made up of 16 amino acids. CDR3 DNA sequence: TGTGCCAGCAGCTTAGTTATGGGAGTTGGGGCCAACGTCCTGACTTTC. Its translation is CASSLVMGVGANVLTF.

The rearrangement joins TRBV5-6 to TRBJ1-1; tentatively, D is TRBD1 (5 bases). CDR3 length: 17 residues. The germline V gene has CDR1 SGHDT and CDR2 YYEEEE. V was trimmed by 2 bases and J by 5 bases, leaving 22 bases between them. The chain's CDR3 is CASSFHFYRTGGTEAFF. The CDR3 DNA follows: TGTGCCAGCAGCTTTCATTTTTACCGCACGGGGGGAACTGAAGCTTTCTTT.

As DNA, the CDR3 is TGTGCCAGCTCACCGGCTTCCGTAGGGGGGGCTGAGACCCAGTACTTC. This codes for CASSPASVGGAETQYF. The chain joins TRBV18 to TRBJ2-5, with TRBD2 as a possible D gene (7 bases). Germline CDR1 and CDR2: KGHSH and LQKENI. The CDR3 consists of 16 residues. The germline V and J ends were trimmed by 3 bases and 5 bases, with 19 bases remaining between them. The full variable domain, with the rest looked up from reference TRBV18 and TRBJ2-5, is NAGVMQNPRHLVRRRGQEARLRCSPMKGHSHVYWYRQLPEEGLKFMVYLQKENIIDESGMPKERFSAEFPKEGPSILRIQQVVRGDSAAYFCASSPASVGGAETQYFGPGTRLLVL.

This chain links TRBV21-1 with TRBJ1-2. TRBV21-1 is noted as a pseudogene. This CDR3 contains 14 residues. CDR3 coding DNA: TGTGCCAGCAGCGAGGAAAGGACTAACTATGGCTACACCTTC. It codes for CASSEERTNYGYTF.

The chain recombines TRBV5-1 with TRBJ1-2; 8 bases line up with TRBD1. The CDR3 extends over 14 amino acids. V was pared by 2 bases and J by 3 bases, with 3 bases of the junction left unmatched. Looked up from germline, CDR1 is SGHRS and CDR2 is YFSETQ. CDR3 protein: CASSFDRGYYGYTF. CDR3 coding DNA: TGCGCCAGCAGCTTCGACAGGGGATACTATGGCTACACCTTC.

This clone was counted ten times or more. The chain joins TRBV19 to TRBJ1-3, with a weak D call TRBD1 (5 bases). Trimming removed 9 bases from V and 0 bases from J, with 12 bases in between. The CDR3 runs 14 residues. Germline CDR1 reads LNHDA; CDR2 reads SQIVND (reference sequence). The CDR3 DNA sequence: TGTGCCAGCACCTGGGACTTCTCTGGAAACACCATATATTTT. Residues: CASTWDFSGNTIYF.

The genes are TRBV11-2 and TRBJ1-2, with a tentative D call TRBD1 (6 bases). Germline V CDR1 and CDR2: SGHAT, FQNNGV. Trimming took off 1 base at V and 7 bases at J, with 16 bases between the two ends. The CDR3 runs 15 residues. The CDR3 protein is CASSLVGEGGVGYTF. CDR3 coding DNA: TGTGCCAGCAGCTTAGTCGGGGAGGGGGGTGTTGGCTACACCTTC.